The clone carrying this T cell receptor beta chain was picked up a small number of times. Its antigen is currently unknown. A junction end diverges from the germline sequence, so it may reflect a read error. The data belong to a study of blood T cells in healthy people across ages. Study outcomes and limitations: Aged donors had fewer naive CD4+ cells and lower diversity than long-lived donors.

Primed by a sample-barcoded 5' primer and a J-beta primer mix, a second PCR proceeded for about 7 to 12 cycles. TCRdb recomputed calls from the 5' RACE reads with MiXCR, one row per CDR3 protein. The sample has roughly 1,700,000 distinct CDR3 sequences; about 28% are singletons. In germline, CDR1 is SGHRS, CDR2 YFSETQ. The CDR3 extends over 15 amino acids. Every sample had a minimum of 6.5 million PBMCs isolated. The TCR was taken from a woman in her thirties in good health. The sequencing sample was made of blood. The gene calls are TRBV5-1 and TRBJ2-5; 13 nucleotides agree with TRBD2. The CDR3 is CASSSLAGGGETQYF. The CDR3 DNA follows: TGTGCCAGCAGCTCACTAGCGGGAGGGGGGGAGACCCAGTACTTC.